These T cell receptor beta chains were read from a single sample in a study of blood T cell repertoires in COVID-19. Assay: immunoSEQ multiplex PCR; the TCRdb copy retains only in-frame clones and omits some. The sample gives about 200,000 clones, over 60% of which show up once; less than 7% is in the top ten. The sequencing sample was made of peripheral blood. The receptors shown here come from an older woman with acute or convalescent COVID-19. Each CDR3 is given with its conserved first and last residue. The D gene is left open where the match is weak. Size tells how often a clone was seen (once, few, many) or the class of an expanded clone, and some rows leave it out.

TRBD2,-,TRBJ2-2,TRBV3-1/TRBV3-2,TGTGCCAGCAGCCACCAACCGGGGACTAGCGTAACCGGGGAGCTGTTTTTT,CASSHQPGTSVTGELFF
-,few,TRBJ1-1,TRBV19,TGTGCCAGTAGTCCCCTACAGGGACTGAACACTGAAGCTTTCTTT,CASSPLQGLNTEAFF
-,-,TRBJ1-5,TRBV24-1,TGTGCCACCAGTGATTTTCCGGACAGCCATCAGCCCCAGCATTTT,CATSDFPDSHQPQHF
-,-,TRBJ2-3,TRBV11-3,TGTGCCAGCAGCTTAGTATCTAGCACAGATACGCAGTATTTT,CASSLVSSTDTQYF
TRBD1,once,TRBJ2-2,TRBV7-9,TGTGCCATCCATATGACAGGGAATGGATCCGGGGAGCTGTTTTTT,CAIHMTGNGSGELFF
-,few,TRBJ2-2,TRBV27,TGTGCCAGCAGTTTAGTTAGCGGAGCCACCGGGGAGCTGTTTTTT,CASSLVSGATGELFF
TRBD2,many,TRBJ2-1,TRBV7-7,TGTGCCAGCAGTGCTACTAGCGGGAGGGCCCTCGAGCAGTTCTTC,CASSATSGRALEQFF
-,-,TRBJ1-1,TRBV7-3,TGTGCCAGCAGCTTAACCGGGGGAGGGATGACTGAAGCTTTCTTT,CASSLTGGGMTEAFF
TRBD1,-,TRBJ2-7,TRBV9,TGTGCCAGCAGCGTAGGACAGGGGCGGACTAAGCAGTACTTC,CASSVGQGRTKQYF
-,-,TRBJ1-1,TRBV21-1,TGTGCCAGCAGCAAAGTGGAGGTTTGGGGGGTGACTGAAGCTTTCTTT,CASSKVEVWGVTEAFF